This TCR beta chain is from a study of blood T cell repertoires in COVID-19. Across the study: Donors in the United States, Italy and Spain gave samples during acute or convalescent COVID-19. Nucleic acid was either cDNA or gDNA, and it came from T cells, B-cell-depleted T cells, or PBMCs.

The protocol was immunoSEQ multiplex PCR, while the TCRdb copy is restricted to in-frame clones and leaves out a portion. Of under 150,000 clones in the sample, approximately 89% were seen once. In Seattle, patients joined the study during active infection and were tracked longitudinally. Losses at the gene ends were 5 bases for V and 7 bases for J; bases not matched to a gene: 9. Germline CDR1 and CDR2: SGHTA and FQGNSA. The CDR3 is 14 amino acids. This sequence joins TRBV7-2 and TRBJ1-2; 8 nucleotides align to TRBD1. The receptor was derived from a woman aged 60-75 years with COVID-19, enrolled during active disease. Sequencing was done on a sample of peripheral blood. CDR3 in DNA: TGTGCCAGCAGCAGCGGACAGGGCGCAAGTGGCTACACCTTC. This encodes CASSSGQGASGYTF.